Each of the 13 T cell receptor beta chains below was sequenced from the same sample in a study of blood T cell repertoires in COVID-19. The repertoire was sequenced with immunoSEQ multiplex PCR; TCRdb's copy has only in-frame clones and lacks some. The sample yields 150,000 or so clones, about nine tenths seen once. The specimen sequenced was peripheral blood. These receptors all stem from a man aged 25-45 years with COVID-19, enrolled during active disease.

The V call is TRBV4-1, the J call TRBJ1-5, with 8 bases aligning to TRBD1. Losses at the gene ends were 4 bases for V and 5 bases for J; bases not matched to a gene: 7. CDR1 and CDR2 from the germline V gene are MGHRA and YSYEKL. The CDR3 covers 15 residues. CDR3 loop: CASSLGQDPHQPQHF. In DNA, the CDR3 is TGCGCCAGCAGCCTGGGACAGGATCCCCATCAGCCCCAGCATTTT.

This clone was seen a few times. This chain links TRBV5-1 with TRBJ2-3; D might be TRBD1 (6 bases). The germline V gene encodes CDR1 SGHRS and CDR2 YFSETQ. Trimming cost V 1 base and J 5 bases, with 11 bases left between them. The CDR3 totals 14 residues. CDR3: CASSLSSGEDTQYF. Here the CDR3 DNA reads TGCGCCAGCAGCTTGTCTTCAGGGGAAGATACGCAGTATTTT.

The chain combines TRBV7-2 with TRBJ1-5; tentative D call: TRBD1 (5 bases). V was clipped by 2 bases and J by 2 bases, with 13 bases between them. The CDR3 sequence is 16 residues long. The germline V gene encodes CDR1 SGHTA and CDR2 FQGNSA. The CDR3 loop is CASSLTGGTGNQPQHF. The CDR3 DNA reads TGTGCCAGCAGCTTAACGGGGGGTACAGGCAATCAGCCCCAGCATTTT. Filled out from reference TRBV7-2 and TRBJ1-5, the complete variable domain reads GAGVSQSPSNKVTEKGKDVELRCDPISGHTALYWYRQSLGQGLEFLIYFQGNSAPDKSGLPSDRFSAERTGGSVSTLTIQRTQQEDSAVYLCASSLTGGTGNQPQHFGDGTRLSIL.

V is TRBV4-1 and J is TRBJ2-7; no firm D call. Trimming left V 0 bases short and J 1 base short, with 10 bases between. Germline CDR1 is MGHRA and CDR2 is YSYEKL. The CDR3 spans 15 residues. CDR3 DNA: TGCGCCAGCAGCCAAGAGCTGGCAGCGTCCTACGAGCAGTACTTC. This gives the protein CASSQELAASYEQYF.

A single count supports this clone. The V gene is TRBV27, the J gene TRBJ1-6; 7 bases align to TRBD1. The germline gives CDR1 MNHEY, CDR2 SMNVEV (reference sequence). This CDR3 has 14 amino acids. J gave up 9 bases and V 3 bases, and 5 bases lay outside the gene matches. The CDR3 loop reads CASSFQGVVSPLHF. Here the CDR3 DNA reads TGTGCCAGCAGTTTTCAGGGGGTAGTTTCACCCCTCCACTTT.

V is TRBV6-5 and J is TRBJ2-1; D is ambiguous. This CDR3 has 14 amino acids. V lost 0 bases to trimming and J lost 8 bases, with 11 bases between them. Germline V lookup: CDR1 MNHEY, CDR2 SVGAGI. This CDR3 is CASSYSVEMDEQFF. The CDR3 region has the DNA TGTGCCAGCAGTTACTCGGTGGAGATGGATGAGCAGTTCTTC.

The V and J genes are TRBV12-3 or TRBV12-4 and TRBJ1-4; D unresolved. V was clipped by 5 bases and J by 12 bases, with 13 bases between them. The CDR3 is made up of 12 amino acids. The CDR3 DNA reads as TGTGCCAGCAGTCCCGTGGGAGTCGAACTGTTTTTT. This translates into CASSPVGVELFF.

The V and J genes are TRBV7-3 and TRBJ1-1; 8 nucleotides align to TRBD1. V trimming: 2 bases; J trimming: 7 bases; junction bases outside the gene matches: 6. From germline, CDR1 is SGHTA and CDR2 FQGTGA. This CDR3 contains 14 residues. CDR3 sequence: CASSLGQGGSEAFF. CDR3 bases: TGTGCCAGCAGCTTAGGACAGGGTGGTAGTGAAGCTTTCTTT. The variable domain in full, completed from reference TRBV7-3 and TRBJ1-1, reads GAGVSQTPSNKVTEKGKYVELRCDPISGHTALYWYRQSLGQGPEFLIYFQGTGAADDSGLPNDRFFAVRPEGSVSTLKIQRTERGDSAVYLCASSLGQGGSEAFFGQGTRLTVV.

The chain has TRBV5-5 and TRBJ1-6; D call uncertain. The V gene's germline CDR1 is SGHKS and CDR2 YYEKEE (reference sequence). The CDR3 extends over 15 amino acids. The V end lost 4 bases, the J end lost 3 bases, and 11 bases lay between the germline ends. The CDR3 sequence: CASSPDGNYNSPLHF. CDR3 DNA sequence: TGTGCCAGCAGCCCGGACGGGAACTATAATTCACCCCTCCACTTT.

J is TRBJ1-5 and V is TRBV24-1; D not certain. The CDR3 runs 16 residues. Trimming took off 2 bases at V and 3 bases at J, with 13 bases between the two ends. The germline CDR1 and CDR2 sequences are KGHDR and SFDVKD. The CDR3 sequence: CATSDSPGRYNQPQHF. CDR3 bases: TGTGCCACCAGTGATTCTCCAGGAAGGTACAATCAGCCCCAGCATTTT.

The gene calls are TRBV7-9 and TRBJ1-5; D not certain. CDR3 length equals 15 residues. The V end was cut by 4 bases, the J end by 9 bases, with 19 bases between. Germline lookup yields CDR1 SEHNR and CDR2 FQNEAQ (reference sequence). This chain's CDR3 is CASSSSDGSIGPQHF. The CDR3 DNA follows: TGTGCCAGCAGCTCGTCGGACGGGAGCATTGGGCCCCAGCATTTT.

V and J are TRBV5-6 and TRBJ1-3; the match to TRBD1 covers 8 bases. This CDR3 spans 16 amino acids. After removal of 2 bases from V and 2 bases from J, the junction contained 6 bases not matched to a gene. The germline gives CDR1 SGHDT, CDR2 YYEEEE. The CDR3 nucleotides are TGTGCCAGCAGCTTTTATCAGGGGGCAACTGGAAACACCATATATTTT. Translation: CASSFYQGATGNTIYF.

V and J are TRBV28 and TRBJ1-6; a weak D match, TRBD1 (5 bases). This CDR3 has 17 residues. V lost 3 bases to trimming and J lost 0 bases, with 12 bases between them. CDR1 is MDHEN, CDR2 SYDVKM, per germline. The CDR3 coding sequence is TGTGCCAGCAGTTTCGTGAGACAGATCTCCTATAATTCACCCCTCCACTTT. Translation gives CASSFVRQISYNSPLHF. Supplemented by reference TRBV28 and TRBJ1-6, the full variable domain reads DVKVTQSSRYLVKRTGEKVFLECVQDMDHENMFWYRQDPGLGLRLIYFSYDVKMKEKGDIPEGYSVSREKKERFSLILESASTNQTSMYLCASSFVRQISYNSPLHFGNGTRLTVT.